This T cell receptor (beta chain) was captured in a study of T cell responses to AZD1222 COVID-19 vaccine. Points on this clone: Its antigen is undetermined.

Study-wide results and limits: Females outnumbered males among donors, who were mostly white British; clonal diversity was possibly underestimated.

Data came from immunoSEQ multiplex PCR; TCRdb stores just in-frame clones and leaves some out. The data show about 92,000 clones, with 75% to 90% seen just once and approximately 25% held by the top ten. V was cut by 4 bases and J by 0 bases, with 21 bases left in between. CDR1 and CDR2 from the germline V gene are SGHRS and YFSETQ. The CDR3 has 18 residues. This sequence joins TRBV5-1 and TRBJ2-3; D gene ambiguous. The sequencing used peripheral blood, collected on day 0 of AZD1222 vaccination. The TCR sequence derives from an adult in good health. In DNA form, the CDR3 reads TGCGCCAGCAGCCCGGACGGTTTTCTAGGTGCTAGCACAGATACGCAGTATTTT. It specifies CASSPDGFLGASTDTQYF.